The T cell receptor beta chain described here comes from a study of cytomegalovirus exposure and HLA in healthy donors. Primers included in the PCR were 60 Vbeta and 13 Jbeta primers. Profiling relied on immunoSEQ multiplex PCR, and the TCRdb table lists in-frame clones only, not all of them. The data contain approximately 180,000 clones, around 79% of them singletons. V shed 4 bases, J shed 4 bases, and the junction held 3 bases outside the gene matches. This CDR3 region has 14 residues. Germline assignment: CDR1 SNHLY and CDR2 FYNNEI. Only a few counts were recorded for this clone. Specimen: PBMCs. The genes are TRBV2 and TRBJ2-2; 7 nucleotides match TRBD2. The clonotype was recovered from a woman between 50 and 59 years old in good health and CMV-seronegative. CDR3 protein: CASSVRGVTGELFF. Written as DNA, the CDR3 is TGTGCCAGCAGTGTTCGGGGGGTCACCGGGGAGCTGTTTTTT.